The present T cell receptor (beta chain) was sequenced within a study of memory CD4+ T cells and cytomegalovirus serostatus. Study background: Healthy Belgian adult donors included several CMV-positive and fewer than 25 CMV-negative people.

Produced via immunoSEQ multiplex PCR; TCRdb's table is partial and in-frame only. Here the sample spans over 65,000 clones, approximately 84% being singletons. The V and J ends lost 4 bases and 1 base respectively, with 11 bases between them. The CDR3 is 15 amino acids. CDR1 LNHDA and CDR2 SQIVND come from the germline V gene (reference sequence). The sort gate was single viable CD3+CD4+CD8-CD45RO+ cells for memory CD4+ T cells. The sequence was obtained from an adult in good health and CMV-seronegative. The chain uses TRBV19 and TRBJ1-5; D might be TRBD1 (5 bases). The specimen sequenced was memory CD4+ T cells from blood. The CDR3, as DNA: TGTGCCAGTAGTACCGGGGCTTACAGCAATCAGCCCCAGCATTTT. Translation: CASSTGAYSNQPQHF.